Each of the 27 T cell receptor beta chains below was sequenced from the same sample in a study of T cell responses to AZD1222 COVID-19 vaccine. Clones were read by immunoSEQ multiplex PCR, and TCRdb kept only the in-frame ones, dropping some. Among approximately 150,000 clones listed, 80% to 95% were seen once. Sequencing was performed on peripheral blood, taken on day 0 of AZD1222 vaccination. All receptors derive from an adult in good health.

This clone was counted a single time. V gene TRBV7-9 combines with J gene TRBJ1-1; D is possibly TRBD1 (5 bases). V shed 4 bases and J shed 11 bases, with 14 bases lying between them. The germline V gene encodes CDR1 SEHNR and CDR2 FQNEAQ (reference sequence). This CDR3 has 12 amino acids. The CDR3 reads CASSYGGDRAFF. The CDR3 DNA follows: TGTGCCAGCAGCTACGGAGGGGATAGGGCTTTCTTT.

The genes are TRBV27 and TRBJ1-6, with D possibly matching TRBD1 (6 bases). The V and J ends lost 6 bases and 9 bases respectively, with 18 bases between them. Germline assignment: CDR1 MNHEY and CDR2 SMNVEV (reference sequence). The CDR3 totals 15 residues. This CDR3 reads CASRPALGGLSPLHF. In nucleotides, the CDR3 is TGTGCCAGCAGACCCGCTTTAGGGGGTCTTTCACCCCTCCACTTT.

The CDR3 bases are TGTGCCAGCAGTTACTCCTTCCGCGATACGCAGTATTTT. Protein sequence: CASSYSFRDTQYF. This rearrangement joins TRBV6-5 to TRBJ2-3, with D uncertain. Germline V lookup: CDR1 MNHEY, CDR2 SVGAGI. The CDR3 consists of 13 residues. Trimming took off 0 bases at V and 6 bases at J, with 7 bases between the two ends.

V and J are TRBV7-9 and TRBJ1-3; D is uncertain. The CDR3 is 14 amino acids. Trimming stripped 5 bases from V and 2 bases from J, with 10 bases between. CDR1 SEHNR and CDR2 FQNEAQ come from the germline V gene (reference sequence). For the CDR3, the DNA is TGTGCCAGCAGCCTGGTGGAGCCTGGAAACACCATATATTTT. Encoded protein: CASSLVEPGNTIYF.

J is TRBJ2-5 and V is TRBV5-5, with D tentatively TRBD1 (5 bases). The CDR3 has 16 residues. Trimming shortened V by 0 bases and J by 5 bases, and 17 bases separated the two germline ends. Per the germline V gene, CDR1 is SGHKS and CDR2 is YYEKEE (reference sequence). The CDR3: CASSLVPQGVWETQYF. Written as DNA, the CDR3 is TGTGCCAGCAGCTTGGTCCCGCAAGGGGTCTGGGAGACCCAGTACTTC. Looking up the rest from reference TRBV5-5 and TRBJ2-5 gives the full variable domain: DAGVTQSPTHLIKTRGQQVTLRCSPISGHKSVSWYQQVLGQGPQFIFQYYEKEERGRGNFPDRFSARQFPNYSSELNVNALLLGDSALYLCASSLVPQGVWETQYFGPGTRLLVL.

The chain employs TRBV6-1 and TRBJ2-4; 7 bases fit TRBD1. V lost 3 bases, J lost 7 bases, and 15 bases stayed unmatched. Germline V gene sequence: CDR1 MNHNS, CDR2 SASEGT. The CDR3 consists of 17 residues. The CDR3 protein is CASSDNLRQGLGNIQYF. CDR3 DNA sequence: TGTGCCAGCAGTGACAACCTGAGACAGGGCCTAGGGAACATTCAGTACTTC.

This sequence joins TRBV2 and TRBJ1-2; possible D gene TRBD1, 6 bases. The CDR3 length is 15 residues. The germline V gene encodes CDR1 SNHLY and CDR2 FYNNEI. Deletions cut 7 bases from V and 8 bases from J, with 23 bases between. For the CDR3, the DNA is TGTGCCAGCACCTGGGAAGGGACACCACGCGAAGGCTACACCTTC. This codes for CASTWEGTPREGYTF.

V gene TRBV6-5 combines with J gene TRBJ2-7, with a possible D match to TRBD1 (6 bases). V shed 5 bases and J shed 6 bases, with 20 bases lying between them. The CDR3 length is 15 residues. CDR1 is MNHEY and CDR2 is SVGAGI in the germline V gene. The CDR3 reads CASSPSRGSPLEQYF. The CDR3 DNA sequence: TGTGCCAGCAGTCCCTCTAGGGGGTCTCCCCTCGAGCAGTACTTC.

The CDR3 DNA follows: TGTGCCAGCAGGAGGACTAGCGGGGAGACCCAGTACTTC. Its protein product is CASRRTSGETQYF. This rearrangement joins TRBV7-3 to TRBJ2-5; TRBD2 aligns across 11 bases. The germline CDR1 and CDR2 sequences are SGHTA and FQGTGA. The CDR3 spans 13 residues. V lost 6 bases, J lost 5 bases, and 2 bases stayed unmatched.

This clone was counted a single time. The V and J genes are TRBV2 and TRBJ2-1; D remains unclear. V gave up 6 bases and J gave up 7 bases, with 16 bases separating them. Germline V gene sequence: CDR1 SNHLY, CDR2 FYNNEI. This CDR3 region has 14 residues. Written as DNA, the CDR3 is TGTGCCAGCAGACTCCTGCAAGCGCCGAATGAGCAGTTCTTC. Translated: CASRLLQAPNEQFF.

This clone is a singleton in its sample. This chain links TRBV5-1 with TRBJ2-7; 9 positions agree with TRBD2. The V segment lost 0 bases and the J segment 2 bases; nucleotides outside the gene matches: 3. The CDR3 has 15 residues. Per the germline V gene, CDR1 is SGHRS and CDR2 is YFSETQ. CDR3 in DNA: TGCGCCAGCAGCTTGGGCAGCGGGGGGACCTACGAGCAGTACTTC. Its translation: CASSLGSGGTYEQYF. The whole variable domain, remainder taken from reference TRBV5-1 and TRBJ2-7, is KAGVTQTPRYLIKTRGQQVTLSCSPISGHRSVSWYQQTPGQGLQFLFEYFSETQRNKGNFPGRFSGRQFSNSRSEMNVSTLELGDSALYLCASSLGSGGTYEQYFGPGTRLTVT.

V and J are TRBV18 and TRBJ1-1; D unresolved. The CDR3 extends over 14 amino acids. CDR1 is KGHSH, CDR2 LQKENI, per germline. The V and J ends lost 3 bases and 0 bases respectively, with 8 bases between them. This CDR3 is CASSPTTMNTEAFF. The CDR3 coding sequence is TGTGCCAGCTCACCGACAACCATGAACACTGAAGCTTTCTTT.

The chain combines TRBV5-1 with TRBJ2-5, with 11 bases matching TRBD2. Germline V gene sequence: CDR1 SGHRS, CDR2 YFSETQ. This CDR3 has 17 amino acids. Losses at the gene ends were 0 bases for V and 2 bases for J; bases not matched to a gene: 6. The CDR3 loop is CASSLGLLAGGQETQYF. The CDR3, as DNA: TGCGCCAGCAGCTTGGGGCTTCTAGCGGGAGGTCAAGAGACCCAGTACTTC. Combining the CDR3 with reference TRBV5-1 and TRBJ2-5 gives the whole variable domain KAGVTQTPRYLIKTRGQQVTLSCSPISGHRSVSWYQQTPGQGLQFLFEYFSETQRNKGNFPGRFSGRQFSNSRSEMNVSTLELGDSALYLCASSLGLLAGGQETQYFGPGTRLLVL.

The chain joins TRBV7-9 to TRBJ1-1, with unresolved D. The V gene's germline CDR1 is SEHNR and CDR2 FQNEAQ (reference sequence). V was shortened by 1 base and J by 8 bases, with 8 bases between the two germline ends. The CDR3 contains 12 residues. CDR3 coding DNA: TGTGCCAGCAGCTTAGATCCCGGGGAAGCTTTCTTT. Protein product: CASSLDPGEAFF.

V usage is TRBV7-3 and J usage is TRBJ1-2; D call uncertain. The CDR3 loop spans 13 amino acids. Trimming shortened V by 3 bases and J by 3 bases, and 8 bases separated the two germline ends. CDR1 is SGHTA and CDR2 is FQGTGA in the germline V gene. The CDR3, as DNA: TGTGCCAGCAGCTTCGGGAGGGACTATGGCTACACCTTC. Protein sequence: CASSFGRDYGYTF. The full variable domain, rest sourced from reference TRBV7-3 and TRBJ1-2, is GAGVSQTPSNKVTEKGKYVELRCDPISGHTALYWYRQSLGQGPEFLIYFQGTGAADDSGLPNDRFFAVRPEGSVSTLKIQRTERGDSAVYLCASSFGRDYGYTFGSGTRLTVV.

The V call is TRBV27, the J call TRBJ1-1; 9 nucleotides agree with TRBD1. The germline V gene has CDR1 MNHEY and CDR2 SMNVEV (reference sequence). This CDR3 is built from 13 residues. The J segment lost 10 bases and the V segment lost 5 bases, leaving 8 bases of the junction unmatched. The CDR3: CASSPGQGRSAFF. The CDR3 DNA reads as TGTGCCAGCAGTCCGGGACAGGGTAGGTCAGCTTTCTTT.

The chain employs TRBV19 and TRBJ1-4; D uncertain. CDR1 and CDR2 from the germline V gene are LNHDA and SQIVND (reference sequence). CDR3 length: 16 residues. V lost 1 base and J lost 4, with 13 bases in between. The CDR3 DNA sequence: TGTGCCAGTAGTATAGGAGGCAGCCGATTTAATGAAAAACTGTTTTTT. Translating it yields CASSIGGSRFNEKLFF.

The J gene is TRBJ2-4, the V gene TRBV5-1; D assignment may be TRBD1 or TRBD2 (6 bases each). V shed 0 bases and J shed 8 bases, with 18 bases lying between them. The CDR3 loop spans 16 amino acids. CDR1 and CDR2 (germline): SGHRS, YFSETQ. CDR3 amino acids: CASSLALGGNTYIQYF. The DNA of the CDR3 is TGCGCCAGCAGCTTGGCCTTGGGGGGCAACACGTACATTCAGTACTTC.

The V call is TRBV3-1 (or the pseudogene TRBV3-2), the J call TRBJ2-3, with a tentative D call TRBD2 (6 bases). Germline V gives CDR1 LGHDT, CDR2 YNNKEL (reference sequence). V was cut by 1 base and J by 0 bases, with 11 bases left in between. CDR3 length: 16 amino acids. The CDR3 sequence: CASSQGAGTSTDTQYF. CDR3 sequence (DNA): TGTGCCAGCAGCCAAGGTGCGGGGACCAGCACAGATACGCAGTATTTT.

The chain uses TRBV7-9 and TRBJ1-2, with TRBD1 as a possible D gene (6 bases). V was cut by 5 bases and J by 0 bases, with 22 bases left in between. The CDR3 has 18 amino acids. CDR1 and CDR2 from the germline V gene are SEHNR and FQNEAQ (reference sequence). CDR3 sequence (DNA): TGTGCCAGCAGCCTAACCCCCCAGGCCGGGGGCTCTAACTATGGCTACACCTTC. It encodes CASSLTPQAGGSNYGYTF.

The chain couples TRBV3-1 (or the pseudogene TRBV3-2) to TRBJ2-3; D unclear. The germline gives CDR1 LGHDT, CDR2 YNNKEL (reference sequence). The length of the CDR3 is 13 residues. Trimming stripped 4 bases from V and 1 base from J, with 6 bases between. CDR3 DNA: TGTGCCAGCAGCCCCCTGCGCACAGATACGCAGTATTTT. This gives the protein CASSPLRTDTQYF.

This clone is a singleton in its sample. This chain connects TRBV18 to TRBJ1-1; 12 bases line up with TRBD1. The CDR3 runs 15 residues. J was trimmed by 6 bases and V by 8 bases; bases with no gene match: 10. Germline-derived CDR1 and CDR2 are KGHSH and LQKENI. As DNA, the CDR3 is TGTGCCAGCGCAACCGGGACAGGGGGCACCGCTGAAGCTTTCTTT. It codes for CASATGTGGTAEAFF.

This clone came up once. This rearrangement joins TRBV10-3 to TRBJ1-3, with a weak D call TRBD1 (5 bases). The germline V and J ends were trimmed by 6 bases and 0 bases, with 12 bases remaining between them. This CDR3 comprises 15 residues. CDR1 is ENHRY, CDR2 SYGVKD, per germline. The CDR3 here is CAIRPDTSSGNTIYF. CDR3 nucleotide sequence: TGTGCCATCAGGCCGGACACTAGCTCTGGAAACACCATATATTTT.

The V and J genes are TRBV30 and TRBJ1-6; D uncertain. The ends were cut back, 0 bases at V and 5 bases at J, with 11 bases in the middle. CDR1 is GTSNPN, CDR2 SVGIG, per germline (reference sequence). This CDR3 spans 15 amino acids. CDR3 DNA: TGTGCCTGGAGTGTACTAGGGCAGAATAATTCACCCCTCCACTTT. It translates to CAWSVLGQNNSPLHF. The whole variable domain, filled in from reference TRBV30 and TRBJ1-6, reads SQTIHQWPATLVQPVGSPLSLECTVEGTSNPNLYWYRQAAGRGLQLLFYSVGIGQISSEVPQNLSASRPQDRQFILSSKKLLLSDSGFYLCAWSVLGQNNSPLHFGNGTRLTVT.

The chain has TRBV27 and TRBJ1-5; a weak D match, TRBD1 (6 bases). Germline CDR1 is MNHEY and CDR2 is SMNVEV (reference sequence). The CDR3 consists of 14 residues. Trimming stripped 8 bases from V and 4 bases from J, with 15 bases between. CDR3 protein: CASRDGTPNQPQHF. The DNA of the CDR3 is TGTGCCAGCCGAGACGGGACACCTAATCAGCCCCAGCATTTT.

The J gene is TRBJ1-2, the V gene TRBV7-9; 7 nucleotides agree with TRBD1. The germline gives CDR1 SEHNR, CDR2 FQNEAQ (reference sequence). Losses at the gene ends were 8 bases for V and 6 bases for J; bases not matched to a gene: 6. This CDR3 spans 12 amino acids. In nucleotides, the CDR3 is TGTGCCAGCGCTCGACAGGGAGATGGCTACACCTTC. Translating it yields CASARQGDGYTF. The full variable domain, with the rest looked up from reference TRBV7-9 and TRBJ1-2, is DTGVSQNPRHKITKRGQNVTFRCDPISEHNRLYWYRQTLGQGPEFLTYFQNEAQLEKSRLLSDRFSAERPKGSFSTLEIQRTEQGDSAMYLCASARQGDGYTFGSGTRLTVV.

This chain connects TRBV2 to TRBJ1-2; D gene ambiguous. Germline assignment: CDR1 SNHLY and CDR2 FYNNEI. The CDR3 length is 13 residues. Trimming shortened V by 6 bases and J by 4 bases, and 12 bases separated the two germline ends. The CDR3 bases are TGTGCCAGCAGGGCCCGCGGACCCTATGGCTACACCTTC. Encoded protein: CASRARGPYGYTF.